Listed here is a single T cell receptor (beta chain). This sample is part of a study of blood T cell repertoires in COVID-19. Study-wide context: The cDNA or gDNA used as material had been derived from T cells, B-cell-depleted T cells, or PBMCs.

Clones were sequenced by immunoSEQ multiplex PCR, and TCRdb holds only the in-frame ones, with some missing. The data contain about 240,000 clones, 92% of them singletons. Enrollment of patients from Seattle took place during active infection, with longitudinal follow-up. Trimming took off 6 bases at V and 1 base at J, with 15 bases between the two ends. The CDR3 totals 15 residues. Per germline, CDR1 LNHDA and CDR2 SQIVND (reference sequence). The sequenced sample was peripheral blood. The receptor's source is a man aged 30 to 45 with COVID-19, enrolled during active disease. This sequence joins TRBV19 and TRBJ1-1; TRBD1 is a possible D gene (6 bases). The CDR3 is CASRILGQTNTEAFF. CDR3 in DNA: TGTGCCAGTAGAATATTAGGACAGACGAACACTGAAGCTTTCTTT.